This T cell receptor (beta chain) was sequenced for a study of early T cells in non-severe SARS-CoV-2 infection. Study-level points and caveats: Private and CD4 specificities were missed by VDJdb matching, skewed to anti-spike CD8.

In this sample, this clonotype turned up once. Antigen unknown. A much larger clone sits a single nucleotide away, making a read error possible. A single record per CDR3 protein comes from TCRdb applying MiXCR to the 5' RACE reads. The sample consists of around 63,000 distinct CDR3 sequences, 10% of them appearing once. Germline V gives CDR1 SGHVS, CDR2 FNYEAQ. Losses at the gene ends were 4 bases for V and 4 bases for J; bases not matched to a gene: 3. This CDR3 is built from 14 residues. The chain links TRBV7-6 to TRBJ2-2; 7 bases align to TRBD1. The material sequenced was whole blood, taken at baseline. This TCR was recovered from an adult who was a healthcare worker with PCR-confirmed SARS-CoV-2 infection or an uninfected control (not recorded which). CDR3 nucleotide sequence: TGTGCCAGCAGCTCCCCAGGGGGCACCGGGGAGCTGTTTTTT. This sequence encodes CASSSPGGTGELFF.